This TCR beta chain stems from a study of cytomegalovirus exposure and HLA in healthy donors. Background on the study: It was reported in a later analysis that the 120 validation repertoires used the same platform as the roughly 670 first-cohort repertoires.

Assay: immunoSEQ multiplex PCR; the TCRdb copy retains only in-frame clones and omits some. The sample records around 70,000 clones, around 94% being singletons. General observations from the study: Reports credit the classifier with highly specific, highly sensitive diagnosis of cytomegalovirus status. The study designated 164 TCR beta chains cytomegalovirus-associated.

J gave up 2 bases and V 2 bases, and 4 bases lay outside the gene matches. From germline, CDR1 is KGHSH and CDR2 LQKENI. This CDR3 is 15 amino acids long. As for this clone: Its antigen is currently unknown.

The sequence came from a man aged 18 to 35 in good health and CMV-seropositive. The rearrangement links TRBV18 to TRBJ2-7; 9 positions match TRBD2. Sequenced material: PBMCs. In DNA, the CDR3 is TGTGCCAGCTCACCAACGGCTAGCGGGACCTACGAGCAGTACTTC. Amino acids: CASSPTASGTYEQYF.